This T cell receptor beta chain was captured in a study of T cells in narcolepsy. Study-wide findings and caveats: Blood of same and different patients, but not healthy controls, reportedly held recurring autoreactive clonotypes. No autoreactive T cell clone sequences appeared in some memory CD4+ repertoires. HCRT-specific and TRIB2-specific autoreactive clonotypes appeared among same-patient CSF and blood CD4+ clonotypes.

The CDR3 is 15 amino acids. V shed 2 bases, J shed 4 bases, and the junction held 2 bases outside the gene matches. CDR1 and CDR2 from the germline V gene are SNHLY and FYNNEI. Comment on this clone: Antigen specificity is unknown.

The method was immunoSEQ multiplex PCR; TCRdb's version includes in-frame clones alone and lacks a portion of them. The sample shows tens of thousands of clones, 85% of them seen only once. The chain has TRBV2 and TRBJ2-2; 9 bases match TRBD1. Sequences were obtained from memory (CD45RA-) CD4+ T cells from blood. The TCR originated in a human donor in good health. The CDR3 spells CASSERTGATGELFF. The CDR3 DNA reads as TGTGCCAGCAGTGAAAGGACAGGGGCCACCGGGGAGCTGTTTTTT.